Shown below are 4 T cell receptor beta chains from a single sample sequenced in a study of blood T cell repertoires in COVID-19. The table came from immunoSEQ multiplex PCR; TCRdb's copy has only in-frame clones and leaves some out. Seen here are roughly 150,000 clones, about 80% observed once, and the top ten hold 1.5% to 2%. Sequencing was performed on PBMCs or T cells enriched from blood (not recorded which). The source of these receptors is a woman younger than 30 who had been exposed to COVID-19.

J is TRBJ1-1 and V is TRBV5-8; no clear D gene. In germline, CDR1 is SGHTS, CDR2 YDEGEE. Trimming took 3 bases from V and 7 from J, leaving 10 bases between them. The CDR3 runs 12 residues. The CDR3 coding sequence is TGTGCCAGCAGCTCGGAGCAAGTTGAAGCTTTCTTT. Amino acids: CASSSEQVEAFF.

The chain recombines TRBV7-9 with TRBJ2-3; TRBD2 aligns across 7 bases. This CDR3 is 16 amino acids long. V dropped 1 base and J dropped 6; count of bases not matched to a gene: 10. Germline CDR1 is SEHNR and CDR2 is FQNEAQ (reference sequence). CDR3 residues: CASSLGARTRSDTQYF. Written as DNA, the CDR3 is TGTGCCAGCAGCTTAGGAGCACGGACTAGGTCCGATACGCAGTATTTT.

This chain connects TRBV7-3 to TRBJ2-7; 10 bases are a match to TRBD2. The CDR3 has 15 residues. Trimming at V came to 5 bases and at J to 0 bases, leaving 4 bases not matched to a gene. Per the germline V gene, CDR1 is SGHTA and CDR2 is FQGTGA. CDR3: CASSPSGGSSYEQYF. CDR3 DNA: TGTGCCAGCAGCCCTAGCGGGGGTAGCTCCTACGAGCAGTACTTC.

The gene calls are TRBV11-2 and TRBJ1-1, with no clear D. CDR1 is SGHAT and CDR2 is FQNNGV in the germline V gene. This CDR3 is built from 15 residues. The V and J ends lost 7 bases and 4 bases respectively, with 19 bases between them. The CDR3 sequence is CASTSRTGESTEAFF. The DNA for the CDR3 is TGTGCCAGCACCTCCAGGACCGGGGAGTCCACTGAAGCTTTCTTT.